A single sample gave rise to the 6 T cell receptor beta chains below, sequenced in a study of blood T cell repertoires in COVID-19. Sequencing used immunoSEQ multiplex PCR; TCRdb keeps in-frame clones, though not all of them. Of roughly 100,000 clones listed, 75% to 90% were seen once; the top ten hold 1.5% to 2%. Sequencing used peripheral blood. The receptor source for this set is a woman aged 70-85 years with active or convalescent COVID-19.

The gene calls are TRBV4-3 and TRBJ1-4, with TRBD1 identical over 10 bases. The CDR3 spans 19 residues. Trimming cost V 1 base and J 4 bases; bases outside gene matches: 12. From germline, CDR1 is LGHNA and CDR2 YSLEER. The CDR3 DNA sequence: TGCGCCAGCAGCCAAGCCCCGCCGGGACAGGGGCCCTTTAATGAAAAACTGTTTTTT. The encoded protein is CASSQAPPGQGPFNEKLFF.

The J gene is TRBJ2-7, the V gene TRBV27, with D perhaps TRBD1 (6 bases). The CDR3 has 13 residues. The germline CDR1 and CDR2 sequences are MNHEY and SMNVEV (reference sequence). V gave up 2 bases and J gave up 2 bases, with 7 bases separating them. CDR3 protein: CASSLGQTYEQYF. In DNA form, the CDR3 reads TGTGCCAGCAGTTTAGGACAGACCTACGAGCAGTACTTC.

The chain combines TRBV27 with TRBJ1-5, with 9 bases fitting TRBD1. Germline V gene sequence: CDR1 MNHEY, CDR2 SMNVEV (reference sequence). Trimming at V came to 4 bases and at J to 2 bases, leaving 9 bases not matched to a gene. The CDR3 is 17 amino acids. In nucleotides, the CDR3 is TGTGCCAGCAGTTCATATACAGGGGGCAGAGGCAATCAGCCCCAGCATTTT. This encodes CASSSYTGGRGNQPQHF.

The V and J genes are TRBV10-3 and TRBJ1-6; D gene ambiguous. The CDR3 sequence is 15 residues long. CDR1 is ENHRY and CDR2 is SYGVKD in the germline V gene. Trimming left V 3 bases short and J 9 bases short, with 15 bases between. CDR3 protein: CAISEGVEVGSPLHF. The CDR3 DNA reads TGTGCCATCAGTGAAGGAGTCGAAGTCGGTTCACCCCTCCACTTT.

The chain is built from TRBV28 and TRBJ2-7, with 8 bases matching TRBD2. V lost 6 bases to trimming and J lost 1 base; unmatched junction nucleotides: 8. In germline, CDR1 is MDHEN, CDR2 SYDVKM. CDR3 length: 15 amino acids. The CDR3 region is CASSSPGLGSYEQYF. The DNA of the CDR3 is TGTGCCAGCAGCTCACCGGGACTAGGATCCTACGAGCAGTACTTC.

In nucleotides, the CDR3 is TGTGCCACCAGTGATACGGGACAGGGGTATAGCACAGATACGCAGTATTTT. Translation gives CATSDTGQGYSTDTQYF. This chain connects TRBV24-1 to TRBJ2-3, with 10 bases fitting TRBD1. Germline assignment: CDR1 KGHDR and CDR2 SFDVKD. J was trimmed by 0 bases and V by 3 bases; bases with no gene match: 5. The CDR3 has 17 amino acids.